The entry that follows covers one TCR beta chain sequence. Per the authors' pipeline: Reference gene primer amplification gave nucleated cell count estimates. The data were produced by immunoSEQ multiplex PCR, yet TCRdb's version contains in-frame clones alone and is incomplete. Clone size and the V and J calls come from that table; the DNA yielded D and trimming. The sample has 45,000 to 55,000 clones, 70% to 85% seen once. Looked up from germline, CDR1 is SNHLY and CDR2 is FYNNEI. CDR3 length: 15 residues. V shed 3 bases, J shed 6 bases, and the junction held 1 base outside the gene matches. This sample was taken from a study of blood T cell repertoires in COVID-19.

The rearrangement uses TRBV2 and TRBJ2-3; 15 bases map to TRBD2. The TCR originated in a man between 50 and 59 years old with active COVID-19. Sequenced input: peripheral blood. This chain's CDR3 is CASSDGTSGGDTQYF. The CDR3 nucleotides read TGTGCCAGCAGTGACGGGACTAGCGGGGGGGATACGCAGTATTTT.